One and the same sample provided the 27 T cell receptor beta chains below, sequenced in a study of OX40 agonist ivuxolimab in advanced cancers. The library was made by the immunoSEQ multiplex PCR assay. TCRdb retrieved this table from immuneACCESS and kept in-frame rearrangements only. Not all clones are present; in checked studies, unresolved V genes account for under half, and no reason is known for the remainder. Across this sample there are 87,000 or so clones, with around nine tenths seen only once. The ten largest clones capture around 1.6% of the sample. This specimen was CD4+ or CD8+ T cells sorted from blood, taken in a trial of the OX40 agonist ivuxolimab. The receptor set was obtained from an adult with an advanced solid tumor such as melanoma, head and neck, liver or kidney cancer.

This clone was observed a handful of times. The rearrangement uses TRBV6-1 and TRBJ1-2; tentative D call: TRBD1 (6 bases). Germline V gives CDR1 MNHNS, CDR2 SASEGT. The CDR3 covers 12 residues. Trimming took off 10 bases at V and 8 bases at J, with 17 bases between the two ends. Written as DNA, the CDR3 is TGTGCCATACTACCAGGGGAGGAAGGCTACACCTTC. Its protein is CAILPGEEGYTF.

In DNA, the CDR3 is TGTGCCAGCTCACCGAGGGGGGGTGGCACTGAAGCTTTCTTT. Translation gives CASSPRGGGTEAFF. This sequence joins TRBV18 and TRBJ1-1; D is possibly TRBD1 (6 bases). Looked up from germline, CDR1 is KGHSH and CDR2 is LQKENI. V gave up 3 bases and J gave up 4 bases, with 12 bases separating them. This CDR3 has 14 amino acids.

The rearrangement joins TRBV11-2 to TRBJ1-6, with D maybe TRBD1 (6 bases). V was trimmed by 1 base and J by 6 bases, leaving 7 bases between them. The CDR3 totals 14 residues. Germline CDR1 and CDR2: SGHAT and FQNNGV. The CDR3 sequence: CASSLGGGNSPLHF. The DNA of the CDR3 is TGTGCCAGCAGCTTAGGAGGGGGTAATTCACCCCTCCACTTT.

The chain links TRBV5-1 to TRBJ2-2; 12 bases map to TRBD2. Germline CDR1 reads SGHRS; CDR2 reads YFSETQ. The CDR3 length is 17 residues. Germline trimming cut 3 bases from V and 6 bases from J; bases unmatched to any gene: 9. DNA of the CDR3: TGCGCCAGCAGCTGGGCCCCTAGCGGGGGGGCCCCCGGGGAGCTGTTTTTT. The encoded protein is CASSWAPSGGAPGELFF. Based on the CDR3 plus reference TRBV5-1 and TRBJ2-2, the full variable domain is KAGVTQTPRYLIKTRGQQVTLSCSPISGHRSVSWYQQTPGQGLQFLFEYFSETQRNKGNFPGRFSGRQFSNSRSEMNVSTLELGDSALYLCASSWAPSGGAPGELFFGEGSRLTVL.

This clone appeared a few times. The genes are TRBV7-2 and TRBJ1-6, with 11 nucleotides matching TRBD1. From germline, CDR1 is SGHTA and CDR2 FQGNSA. V lost 5 bases and J lost 8; bases outside the gene matches: 5. This CDR3 spans 15 amino acids. The CDR3 here is CASSPRTGGHSPLHF. CDR3 bases: TGTGCCAGCAGCCCTCGGACAGGGGGCCATTCACCCCTCCACTTT.

V gene TRBV19 combines with J gene TRBJ2-5, with D tentatively TRBD2 (5 bases). Germline-derived CDR1 and CDR2 are LNHDA and SQIVND (reference sequence). The CDR3 contains 14 residues. V lost 6 bases and J lost 0, with 11 bases in between. CDR3 sequence: CASRSLDYQETQYF. Written as DNA, the CDR3 is TGTGCCAGTAGAAGTTTGGACTACCAAGAGACCCAGTACTTC.

The chain uses TRBV29-1 and TRBJ1-3; D uncertain. CDR3 length: 16 amino acids. Between the trimmed V and J ends, which lost 2 bases and 0 bases, there was a span of 14 bases. The germline V gene has CDR1 SQVTM and CDR2 ANQGSEA. The CDR3 DNA follows: TGCAGCGTTGAACCCCCAGGAACCTCCTCTGGAAACACCATATATTTT. Its translation is CSVEPPGTSSGNTIYF. The entire variable domain, with the rest obtained from reference TRBV29-1 and TRBJ1-3, is as follows: SAVISQKPSRDICQRGTSLTIQCQVDSQVTMMFWYRQQPGQSLTLIATANQGSEATYESGFVIDKFPISRPNLTFSTLTVSNMSPEDSSIYLCSVEPPGTSSGNTIYFGEGSWLTVV.

The chain links TRBV6-1 to TRBJ2-7, with 9 bases that match TRBD1. The V gene end was trimmed by 5 bases and the J gene end by 6 bases; junction bases not matched to a gene: 11. The CDR3 runs 15 residues. Looked up from germline, CDR1 is MNHNS and CDR2 is SASEGT. The CDR3 protein is CASSTYGTGISEQYF. The CDR3 nucleotides are TGTGCCAGCAGTACTTACGGGACAGGGATCAGCGAGCAGTACTTC.

This chain connects TRBV6-5 to TRBJ2-3; TRBD1 agrees at 7 bases. The CDR3 consists of 14 residues. V dropped 5 bases and J dropped 3; count of bases not matched to a gene: 5. Germline V gene sequence: CDR1 MNHEY, CDR2 SVGAGI. The CDR3 protein is CASSPRQGTDTQYF. As DNA, the CDR3 is TGTGCCAGCAGTCCCCGACAGGGAACAGATACGCAGTATTTT.

V and J are TRBV5-1 and TRBJ2-5, with 10 nucleotides matching TRBD1. The CDR3 loop spans 15 amino acids. From germline, CDR1 is SGHRS and CDR2 YFSETQ. J was trimmed by 3 bases and V by 0 bases; bases with no gene match: 2. The CDR3 DNA sequence: TGCGCCAGCAGCTTGGCCGGGACAGGGGAAGAGACCCAGTACTTC. Translation: CASSLAGTGEETQYF.

This chain joins TRBV19 and TRBJ1-2; 8 bases match TRBD1. CDR1 LNHDA and CDR2 SQIVND come from the germline V gene (reference sequence). CDR3 size: 14 residues. J gave up 4 bases and V 6 bases, and 7 bases lay outside the gene matches. CDR3 in DNA: TGTGCCAGTAGCCCGGGACAGGCGCCCTATGGCTACACCTTC. This sequence encodes CASSPGQAPYGYTF. Looking up the rest from reference TRBV19 and TRBJ1-2 gives the full variable domain: DGGITQSPKYLFRKEGQNVTLSCEQNLNHDAMYWYRQDPGQGLRLIYYSQIVNDFQKGDIAEGYSVSREKKESFPLTVTSAQKNPTAFYLCASSPGQAPYGYTFGSGTRLTVV.

The chain carries TRBV2 and TRBJ2-7, with 10 bases fitting TRBD2. V lost 5 bases to trimming and J lost 7 bases; unmatched junction nucleotides: 2. The CDR3 length is 12 residues. Germline CDR1 reads SNHLY; CDR2 reads FYNNEI. The CDR3 loop reads CASSRTSGEQYF. CDR3 nucleotides: TGTGCCAGCAGTAGGACTAGCGGAGAGCAGTACTTC.

This clone appeared once. The J gene is TRBJ2-5, the V gene TRBV11-3; D is perhaps TRBD2 (5 bases). Looked up from germline, CDR1 is SGHNT and CDR2 is YENEEA. The CDR3 is 15 residues long. V was shortened by 5 bases and J by 4 bases, with 17 bases between the two germline ends. CDR3 sequence (DNA): TGTGCCAGCAGCCCCCGGGCAGGAGAGGGAGAGACCCAGTACTTC. Translating gives CASSPRAGEGETQYF.

This chain uses TRBV7-2 with TRBJ1-3; no definite D call. V was clipped by 1 base and J by 3 bases, with 10 bases between them. CDR1 is SGHTA and CDR2 is FQGNSA in the germline V gene. CDR3 length: 15 residues. The CDR3 nucleotides are TGTGCCAGCAGCTTAGGGTGGTTACTTGGAAACACCATATATTTT. Translated: CASSLGWLLGNTIYF.

The chain has TRBV7-2 and TRBJ2-3, with D possibly being TRBD1 (6 bases). The germline CDR1 and CDR2 sequences are SGHTA and FQGNSA. This CDR3 region has 14 residues. V was clipped by 5 bases and J by 3 bases, with 12 bases between them. In nucleotides, the CDR3 is TGTGCCAGCAGCCGGGACATAGGGACAGATACGCAGTATTTT. It encodes CASSRDIGTDTQYF.

This chain connects TRBV7-8 to TRBJ1-2, with a tentative D call TRBD1 (5 bases). CDR1 is SGHVS and CDR2 is FQNEAQ in the germline V gene. The V end was cut by 4 bases, the J end by 5 bases, with 14 bases between. The CDR3 loop spans 14 amino acids. The DNA of the CDR3 is TGTGCCAGCAGCTCCACGGGGGGTTGGTATGGCTACACCTTC. It translates to CASSSTGGWYGYTF.

The chain employs TRBV28 and TRBJ2-3, with 7 bases aligning to TRBD2. CDR3 length: 15 residues. Germline V gives CDR1 MDHEN, CDR2 SYDVKM. V dropped 5 bases and J dropped 0; count of bases not matched to a gene: 5. The CDR3 DNA reads as TGTGCCAGCAGTCAACCACTAGCGAGCACAGATACGCAGTATTTT. It codes for CASSQPLASTDTQYF.

The chain uses TRBV29-1 and TRBJ2-5, with TRBD2 as a possible D gene (6 bases). The CDR3 spans 12 residues. V shed 7 bases and J shed 4 bases, with 13 bases lying between them. Germline CDR1 reads SQVTM; CDR2 reads ANQGSEA. The CDR3 bases are TGCAGCGGGAGGGCAGAACGAGAGACCCAGTACTTC. This encodes CSGRAERETQYF.

The chain carries TRBV7-9 and TRBJ2-2; D is tentatively TRBD1 or TRBD2 (5 bases each). The CDR3 totals 16 residues. The V gene's germline CDR1 is SEHNR and CDR2 FQNEAQ (reference sequence). Trimming cost V 6 bases and J 5 bases, with 19 bases left between them. CDR3: CASSYSGARGTGELFF. CDR3 in DNA: TGTGCCAGCAGTTATTCCGGGGCCCGAGGGACCGGGGAGCTGTTTTTT. The whole variable domain, filled in from reference TRBV7-9 and TRBJ2-2, reads DTGVSQNPRHKITKRGQNVTFRCDPISEHNRLYWYRQTLGQGPEFLTYFQNEAQLEKSRLLSDRFSAERPKGSFSTLEIQRTEQGDSAMYLCASSYSGARGTGELFFGEGSRLTVL.

The genes are TRBV12-2 and TRBJ2-4. TRBV12-2 is classified as a pseudogene. This CDR3 region has 16 residues. The CDR3: CASRLPGQIAKNIQYF. The CDR3 DNA reads TGTGCAAGTCGCTTACCCGGCCAAATAGCCAAAAACATTCAGTACTTC.

This chain joins TRBV6-5 and TRBJ1-2; the D is unclear. In germline, CDR1 is MNHEY, CDR2 SVGAGI. This CDR3 spans 14 amino acids. Trimming took off 4 bases at V and 7 bases at J, with 16 bases between the two ends. As DNA, the CDR3 is TGTGCCAGCAGTTCGCGATTTGCTTTGGGTGGCTACACCTTC. Protein: CASSSRFALGGYTF.

Comments on this clone: One end of the junction varies from germline; a read error may be responsible. The gene calls are TRBV7-7 and TRBJ2-5, with 10 bases aligning to TRBD2. Germline assignment: CDR1 SSHAT and CDR2 FNYEAQ (reference sequence). The CDR3 sequence is 15 residues long. In DNA form, the CDR3 reads TGTGCTAGCAGCCAGCCGGGACTAGCGCGGGAGACCCAGTACTTC. It codes for CASSQPGLARETQYF.

Note on this clone: The junction differs from germline at one of its ends, possibly a read error. The chain employs TRBV25-1 and TRBJ2-7; the match to TRBD1 covers 8 bases. Germline V gives CDR1 MGHDK, CDR2 SYGVNS. The CDR3 runs to 11 residues. CDR3 loop: CASSSVDRAHF. The CDR3 DNA reads as TGTGCCAGCAGTTCAGTGGACAGGGCGCACTTC.

The chain carries TRBV5-6 and TRBJ1-4; D gene uncertain. V lost 3 bases, J lost 8 bases, and 20 bases lay in between. The V gene's germline CDR1 is SGHDT and CDR2 YYEEEE. The length of the CDR3 is 16 residues. The CDR3 sequence: CASSSHPGPDTEKLFF. CDR3 nucleotide sequence: TGTGCCAGCAGCTCGCACCCCGGGCCTGATACGGAAAAACTGTTTTTT.

Only a few counts were recorded for this clone. The chain employs TRBV5-1 and TRBJ1-1; D is unresolved. With 1 base removed from V and 3 bases from J, the gap between germline ends came to 13 bases. CDR1 is SGHRS, CDR2 YFSETQ, per germline. The CDR3 extends over 15 amino acids. This CDR3 is CASSLRPREDTEAFF. DNA of the CDR3: TGCGCCAGCAGCTTGCGGCCCCGCGAAGACACTGAAGCTTTCTTT.

This chain connects TRBV18 to TRBJ2-6, with TRBD1 matching 7 bases. This CDR3 is built from 17 residues. Germline values: CDR1 KGHSH, CDR2 LQKENI. V was pared by 3 bases and J by 0 bases, with 5 bases of the junction left unmatched. The CDR3 loop is CASSPRGLNSGANVLTF. The CDR3 DNA is TGTGCCAGCTCACCTAGGGGGCTGAACTCTGGGGCCAACGTCCTGACTTTC.

V is TRBV6-6 and J is TRBJ1-3; D unresolved. In germline, CDR1 is MNHNY, CDR2 SVGAGI (reference sequence). Trimming left V 7 bases short and J 0 bases short, with 10 bases between. The CDR3 is 14 residues long. The chain's CDR3 is CASINGISGNTIYF. The CDR3 bases are TGTGCCAGCATCAACGGTATCTCTGGAAACACCATATATTTT.